A selection of T cell receptor beta chains follows, all from one sample in a study of cytomegalovirus exposure and HLA in healthy donors. Repertoires were generated with immunoSEQ multiplex PCR, while TCRdb's copy carries only in-frame clones and drops some. The sample holds about 160,000 clones, under 80% seen once. Sequenced sample: PBMCs. The receptors here all came from a woman aged 30 to 39 in good health and CMV-seronegative. CDR3s include the opening cysteine and the closing phenylalanine or tryptophan. The D gene is left open where the match is weak.

.	14	TRBV7-2	TRBJ2-7	CASTPDWGGREQYF
TRBD2	15	TRBV7-9	TRBJ2-1	CASSLDGGANNEQFF
TRBD1	14	TRBV4-2	TRBJ1-1	CASRSRDRVSEAFF
.	13	TRBV5-1	TRBJ1-5	CASSLTGMQPQHF
TRBD2	17	TRBV10-1	TRBJ2-1	CASSESRRLATYNEQFF
TRBD1	15	TRBV7-6	TRBJ2-1	CASGGRGQGADEQFF
.	14	TRBV19	TRBJ1-3	CASNSGGRGNTIYF
TRBD1	14	TRBV4-1	TRBJ1-1	CASIGQGGFTEAFF
.	15	TRBV5-8	TRBJ1-5	CASSLEGGAGQPQHF
TRBD1	12	TRBV27	TRBJ2-7	CASSDRGYEQYF
.	16	TRBV4-2	TRBJ2-7	CASSQESGMSSYEQYF
.	14	TRBV6-4	TRBJ1-1	CASSDSGENTEAFF
.	14	TRBV12-5	TRBJ1-2	CASGLVQGGKGYTF
TRBD1	17	TRBV5-1	TRBJ2-5	CASSLSFSGQGTETQYF
.	14	TRBV6-4	TRBJ1-2	CASSYGVPGYGYTF
.	15	TRBV4-2	TRBJ1-5	CASSDTADSNQPQHF
.	14	TRBV7-9	TRBJ2-5	CASSLLLAGGAQYF
.	15	TRBV27	TRBJ1-2	CASRPRFEVLYGYTF
.	14	TRBV6-6	TRBJ1-2	CASSHIGGNYGYTF
TRBD2	17	TRBV4-1	TRBJ2-7	CASSQDLGSGATYEQYF
.	16	TRBV30	TRBJ1-3	CAWSRGQFLSGNTIYF
.	15	TRBV7-2	TRBJ1-4	CASSSGGGRFGKLFF
.	15	TRBV5-1	TRBJ1-2	CASSLNRGGVYGYTF
TRBD1	15	TRBV9	TRBJ1-1	CASSPSGQGFTEAFF
TRBD1	15	TRBV28	TRBJ1-5	CASSFGTGGNQPQHF
.	12	TRBV5-5	TRBJ2-5	CASSRQRETQYF
TRBD1	15	TRBV4-1	TRBJ1-1	CASSHIYRGNPEAFF
.	11	TRBV20-1	TRBJ2-5	CSAYREETQYF
.	12	TRBV2	TRBJ2-5	CASSPGRETQYF
TRBD2	15	TRBV4-1	TRBJ2-2	CASSRGDYNTGELFF
TRBD2	14	TRBV5-4	TRBJ2-3	CASSPGTRRDTQYF
.	18	TRBV18	TRBJ2-4	CASSLAGGQLLAKNIQYF
.	12	TRBV28	.	CASSSRRGTQYF
.	13	TRBV5-1	TRBJ2-5	CASSLLGGETQYF
TRBD1	13	TRBV13	TRBJ2-7	CASSLQGVGEQYF
TRBD1	15	TRBV10-3	TRBJ1-6	CAIRPGQGDNSPLHF
TRBD1	14	TRBV19	TRBJ1-6	CASADQGQESPLHF
.	15	TRBV13	TRBJ1-1	CASSPRSQGLAEAFF
TRBD2	16	TRBV4-2	TRBJ2-3	CASSQGSLAGTDTQYF
TRBD2	13	TRBV7-3	TRBJ2-1	CASRLSGVGEQFF
.	11	TRBV6-6	TRBJ2-7	CASSHGGEQYF
.	15	TRBV7-3	TRBJ2-1	CASSLEVGGLNEQFF
.	14	TRBV2	TRBJ2-3	CASRTNQITDTQYF
TRBD1	12	TRBV29-1	TRBJ1-2	CSVGRGDSGYTF
.	15	TRBV5-1	TRBJ2-7	CASSILGEGVGEQYF
TRBD1	14	TRBV9	TRBJ2-3	CASNADRGSDTQYF
TRBD1	13	TRBV6-6	TRBJ2-7	CASRPGQGGEQYF
.	15	TRBV7-2	TRBJ2-2	CASSLDSRATGELFF
TRBD1	14	TRBV30	TRBJ2-7	CAWGDRVISYEQYF
TRBD1	12	TRBV2	TRBJ2-7	CATTGGSYEQYF
TRBD1	13	TRBV6-1	TRBJ2-2	CASTRTGFGELFF